This T cell receptor (beta chain) was profiled in a study of blood T cell repertoires in COVID-19. Looking at the study overall: Nucleic acid was either cDNA or gDNA, and it came from T cells, B-cell-depleted T cells, or PBMCs.

The germline V gene encodes CDR1 MNHNY and CDR2 SVGAGI (reference sequence). The length of the CDR3 is 14 residues. V shed 6 bases, J shed 6 bases, and the junction held 8 bases outside the gene matches. Assay used: immunoSEQ multiplex PCR; TCRdb lists only in-frame clones, some missing. The data show around 160,000 clones, 78% seen once. Source material: peripheral blood. The receptor was isolated from a woman older than 75 with acute or convalescent COVID-19. The chain carries TRBV6-6 and TRBJ2-7; 10 bases agree with TRBD1. The CDR3 loop reads CASSLRDRGREQYF. The CDR3 region has the DNA TGTGCCAGCAGCCTCCGGGACAGGGGACGCGAGCAGTACTTC.